This note documents a single T cell receptor beta chain sequence. The antigen this receptor binds is unknown. Base qualities are missing; no much larger clone stands one base away. The data derive from a study of T cell responses to AZD1222 COVID-19 vaccine (TCRdb year 2021). For the wider study: Because spike-specific TCR depth and breadth did not differ between the two schedules, AZD1222 recipients who got a second dose at roughly 4 weeks were pooled with those who got a second dose at roughly 12 weeks. Trial participants were enrolled by age into 18-55, 56-69 and 70-plus year subgroups, with around 140, 26 and 57 TCR-sequenced participants respectively. A total of 230 or so trial participants underwent TCR sequencing, of whom roughly 210 received two doses of AZD1222 and some 25 received two doses of the MenACWY control vaccine. Broad study findings and their caveats: Only 5 to 7 AZD1222 recipients were SARS-CoV-2 seropositive at baseline, limiting conclusions about previously exposed vaccinees. The 56-69-year group was small, and its depth increase did not reach significance, likely because of low power. No day 14 peak-response samples were available, so repertoires were characterized only after the peak T cell response. Participants were mostly white British and included more females than males, and it was suggested by the authors that clonal diversity may have been underestimated. A significant rise in spike-specific TCR breadth and depth was observed after two AZD1222 doses relative to day 0 and relative to MenACWY recipients. Reportedly, close to half of the unique spike-specific TCRs recognized epitopes lying outside the regions that are mutated in the B.1.351 and B.1.1.7 variants. The whole spike protein was spanned by vaccine-associated CD4 TCRs, and dominant responses were seen in regions 160-218 and 743-854.

Explained via the paper, the time point label denotes: baseline before first vaccination. The vaccinee samples were drawn from two UK trials, COV001 and COV002, one of which was a single-blind randomized controlled phase 2/3 trial testing AZD1222 (ChAdOx1 nCoV-19) in healthy adults. For TCRbeta chain sequencing, PBMC samples were collected from trial participants at day 0 and at day 28 after the second dose. The CDR3 regions of human TCRbeta chains were analyzed by immunosequencing. The authors processed their data as follows. Repertoire TCRs were checked for matches against a reference library of SARS-CoV-2-specific TCRs that had been generated using the MIRA antigen-specificity platform. Breadth was defined as the fraction of unique TCRs that were SARS-CoV-2-associated, and depth was defined as the fraction of total T cells that were SARS-CoV-2-associated. Using the MIRA data, each spike-specific TCR was mapped to the spike region that the TCR reacts to and placed in a CD4 or CD8 class. Log10-transformed breadth and depth values were compared by one-way ANOVA with Sidak's multiple comparisons tests. In its TCRdb copy, this immuneACCESS table keeps in-frame sequences only and misses some clones. Where compared with another copy, unresolved V genes explain less than half of these, and the others have no known cause. V and J calls and clone size are as listed in that table; D and trimming were resolved from the DNA. For this sample the table gives 100,000 to 150,000 clones, of which roughly 85% were detected only once. Clones ranked in the top ten supply roughly 7.4% of the sample.

Reading the germline V gene gives CDR1 MNHEY and CDR2 SVGAGI. The CDR3 holds 14 amino acids from the cysteine to the phenylalanine. Just CDR3 DNA is preserved here, 42 bases in frame from base 1. V loses 8 bases, J loses 8 bases, and the germline ends lie 21 bases apart. The source is an adult in good health. Here the chain combines TRBV6-5 and TRBJ1-2; the D region possibly corresponds to TRBD1 (6 bases align). Sample: peripheral blood, taken on day 0 of AZD1222 vaccination. The CDR3 region: CASREKGQGEGYTF. In nucleotide form, the sequence is TGTGCCAGCCGAGAAAAGGGACAAGGGGAGGGCTACACCTTC.